This TCR beta chain appears in the sequencing data of a study of blood T cell repertoires in COVID-19. Repertoires were generated with immunoSEQ multiplex PCR, while TCRdb's copy carries only in-frame clones and drops some. Here the sample spans about 60,000 clones, roughly 88% being singletons. About this clone itself: One junction end disagrees with the germline gene, perhaps due to a read error.

The CDR3 is 17 amino acids. The germline gives CDR1 SGHTA, CDR2 FQGNSA. Sequenced input: peripheral blood. This TCR came from a man between 65 and 79 years old with acute or convalescent COVID-19. The V call is TRBV7-2, the J call TRBJ2-1; TRBD2 matches 13 bases. The CDR3 DNA is TGTGCCAGCAGCTTTGGGACTAGCGGGGAAGTGGGGTCATTGAGTATCTTC. It yields the protein CASSFGTSGEVGSLSIF.